What follows are 16 T cell receptor beta chains derived from one specimen sequenced in a study of cytomegalovirus exposure and HLA in healthy donors. The PCR ran on 60 Vbeta and 13 Jbeta primers. This table comes from immunoSEQ multiplex PCR, and its TCRdb copy is limited to in-frame clones, with some not included. This table holds under 150,000 clones, about 64% found once. The specimen sequenced was PBMCs. The receptors here all came from a man in his 60s in good health and CMV-seronegative.

The chain joins TRBV28 to TRBJ1-2, with 7 bases that match TRBD1. V was pared by 5 bases and J by 7 bases, with 13 bases of the junction left unmatched. CDR3 length: 15 amino acids. CDR1 is MDHEN and CDR2 is SYDVKM in the germline V gene. CDR3 amino acids: CASSPGTDVPFGYTF. In DNA form, the CDR3 reads TGTGCCAGCAGTCCAGGGACAGACGTTCCCTTTGGCTACACCTTC.

The V call is TRBV5-4, the J call TRBJ1-1; the D gene is possibly TRBD1 (5 bases). Trimming stripped 2 bases from V and 4 bases from J, with 15 bases between. CDR1 is SGHNT, CDR2 YYREEE, per germline (reference sequence). This CDR3 region has 15 residues. CDR3 nucleotide sequence: TGTGCCAGCAGCTTAGTTCTGGGGGAGGGCACTGAAGCTTTCTTT. Its protein product is CASSLVLGEGTEAFF.

The V call is TRBV7-8, the J call TRBJ1-4; 7 bases align to TRBD1. Germline V gives CDR1 SGHVS, CDR2 FQNEAQ. The CDR3 sequence is 13 residues long. V trimming: 4 bases; J trimming: 8 bases; junction bases outside the gene matches: 4. As DNA, the CDR3 is TGTGCCAGCAGCTACAGGGGCTTGGAAAAACTGTTTTTT. Its translation is CASSYRGLEKLFF.

This chain connects TRBV7-8 to TRBJ2-2; TRBD1 agrees at 10 bases. After removal of 7 bases from V and 6 bases from J, the junction contained 2 bases not matched to a gene. Germline V CDR1 and CDR2: SGHVS, FQNEAQ. The CDR3 is 13 residues long. The DNA of the CDR3 is TGTGCCAGCAAAGGGACAGGGGCCGGGGAGCTGTTTTTT. Amino acid sequence: CASKGTGAGELFF.

This clone showed up just a few times. The chain joins TRBV29-1 to TRBJ1-5; TRBD1 might be the D (6 bases). The CDR3 is made up of 13 amino acids. Trimming left V 1 base short and J 5 bases short, with 9 bases between. The germline gives CDR1 SQVTM, CDR2 ANQGSEA. For the CDR3, the DNA is TGCAGCGTTGAAGGGAAGGGGGATCAGCCCCAGCATTTT. Its translation is CSVEGKGDQPQHF.

This clone has just one count. The chain recombines TRBV10-3 with TRBJ1-1, with 8 positions matching TRBD1. The V gene end was trimmed by 4 bases and the J gene end by 1 base; junction bases not matched to a gene: 5. The CDR3 extends over 15 amino acids. Germline lookup yields CDR1 ENHRY and CDR2 SYGVKD. CDR3 bases: TGTGCCATCAGTGGATTGACAGGGGAGAACACTGAAGCTTTCTTT. Translating it yields CAISGLTGENTEAFF.

The rearrangement joins TRBV6-6 to TRBJ1-5, with TRBD1 matching over 9 bases. V trimming: 6 bases; J trimming: 3 bases; junction bases outside the gene matches: 9. This CDR3 comprises 16 residues. Germline CDR1 MNHNY, CDR2 SVGAGI (reference sequence). The CDR3 coding sequence is TGTGCCAGCAGATCCGACAGGGGGAAAGTCAATCAGCCCCAGCATTTT. Residues: CASRSDRGKVNQPQHF.

This rearrangement joins TRBV14 to TRBJ1-2, with 7 bases lining up with TRBD1. This CDR3 region has 15 residues. Losses at the gene ends were 4 bases for V and 4 bases for J; bases not matched to a gene: 9. Germline loops: CDR1 SGHDN, CDR2 FVKESK. In DNA, the CDR3 is TGTGCCAGCAGCCGACTCGGAGGGGGCGTCTATGGCTACACCTTC. Its translation: CASSRLGGGVYGYTF.

This clone was detected once. The rearrangement joins TRBV30 to TRBJ2-7; 13 bases map to TRBD2. The CDR3 length is 13 residues. The V and J ends lost 4 bases and 10 bases, in that order; junction bases with no gene match: 7. The germline V gene has CDR1 GTSNPN and CDR2 SVGIG (reference sequence). This chain's CDR3 is CAWIQGLAGEQYF. For the CDR3, the DNA is TGTGCCTGGATACAAGGACTAGCGGGGGAACAGTACTTC.

The chain combines TRBV5-1 with TRBJ2-5; TRBD2 might be the D (5 bases). Germline CDR1 and CDR2: SGHRS and YFSETQ. The CDR3 runs to 14 residues. The V end lost 5 bases, the J end lost 4 bases, and 15 bases lay between the germline ends. The CDR3: CASSPGRAGETQYF. DNA for the CDR3: TGCGCCAGCAGTCCGGGAAGGGCGGGAGAGACCCAGTACTTC.

The chain joins TRBV18 to TRBJ1-3; no definite D call. Germline V lookup: CDR1 KGHSH, CDR2 LQKENI. Deletions cut 6 bases from V and 0 bases from J, with 12 bases between. The CDR3 sequence is 15 residues long. The CDR3 here is CASSPGLGSGNTIYF. CDR3 bases: TGTGCCAGCTCTCCTGGACTGGGCTCTGGAAACACCATATATTTT.

The chain uses TRBV9 and TRBJ2-1; 7 bases agree with TRBD2. This CDR3 is 14 amino acids long. The germline V gene has CDR1 SGDLS and CDR2 YYNGEE. V was clipped by 1 base and J by 9 bases; unmatched bases: 7. The CDR3 spells CASSVLREVGEQFF. The CDR3 region has the DNA TGTGCCAGCAGCGTACTCCGGGAGGTGGGTGAGCAGTTCTTC.

The genes are TRBV5-1 and TRBJ2-5; 9 bases line up with TRBD2. The V and J ends lost 3 bases and 4 bases, in that order; junction bases with no gene match: 16. The CDR3 contains 18 residues. Germline V gene lookup returns CDR1 SGHRS and CDR2 YFSETQ. The CDR3 sequence: CASSSRGPPGLARETQYF. The CDR3 nucleotides read TGCGCCAGCAGCTCAAGAGGGCCCCCGGGACTAGCTAGAGAGACCCAGTACTTC. Full variable domain (outside the CDR3, taken from reference TRBV5-1 and TRBJ2-5): KAGVTQTPRYLIKTRGQQVTLSCSPISGHRSVSWYQQTPGQGLQFLFEYFSETQRNKGNFPGRFSGRQFSNSRSEMNVSTLELGDSALYLCASSSRGPPGLARETQYFGPGTRLLVL.

This sequence joins TRBV30 and TRBJ2-5; D is undetermined. Germline CDR1 GTSNPN, CDR2 SVGIG (reference sequence). The germline V and J ends were trimmed by 5 bases and 5 bases, with 12 bases remaining between them. CDR3 length: 12 residues. CDR3 sequence: CAWAVQSETQYF. The CDR3 DNA reads TGTGCCTGGGCGGTGCAGTCTGAGACCCAGTACTTC.

This clone has only a few counts. The chain links TRBV19 to TRBJ1-2, with unresolved D. CDR3 length: 12 amino acids. V was shortened by 5 bases and J by 3 bases, with 7 bases between the two germline ends. In germline, CDR1 is LNHDA, CDR2 SQIVND (reference sequence). In DNA form, the CDR3 reads TGTGCCAGTAGTGAACAGTACTATGGCTACACCTTC. Translating gives CASSEQYYGYTF.

This clone was seen once. V usage is TRBV7-9 and J usage is TRBJ1-2, with 7 bases identical to TRBD1. V lost 4 bases and J lost 3; bases outside the gene matches: 8. CDR1 is SEHNR, CDR2 FQNEAQ, per germline (reference sequence). The CDR3 has 15 residues. The CDR3 loop reads CASSSTGSLDYGYTF. In DNA form, the CDR3 reads TGTGCCAGCAGCTCGACAGGGAGTCTAGACTATGGCTACACCTTC. Supplemented by reference TRBV7-9 and TRBJ1-2, the full variable domain reads DTGVSQNPRHKITKRGQNVTFRCDPISEHNRLYWYRQTLGQGPEFLTYFQNEAQLEKSRLLSDRFSAERPKGSFSTLEIQRTEQGDSAMYLCASSSTGSLDYGYTFGSGTRLTVV.